This passage covers 20 T cell receptor beta chains from one sample sequenced in a study of blood T cell repertoires in COVID-19. TCRdb keeps only in-frame clones here, not all; method: immunoSEQ multiplex PCR. The sample includes tens of thousands of clones, about 83% of them seen just once. The specimen sequenced was peripheral blood. The receptors here all came from an elderly woman with active or convalescent COVID-19.

The sample holds one count of this clone. This chain uses TRBV27 with TRBJ2-7, with 7 bases identical to TRBD1. V shed 3 bases and J 2 bases; nucleotides not matched to a gene: 1. Germline CDR1 and CDR2: MNHEY and SMNVEV (reference sequence). The CDR3 contains 13 residues. CDR3 residues: CASSFQGAYEQYF. The CDR3 DNA follows: TGTGCCAGCAGTTTTCAGGGGGCCTACGAGCAGTACTTC.

This chain joins TRBV5-4 and TRBJ2-7; 9 bases align to TRBD1. This CDR3 comprises 15 residues. J gave up 4 bases and V 1 base, and 6 bases lay outside the gene matches. Germline loops: CDR1 SGHNT, CDR2 YYREEE (reference sequence). In DNA form, the CDR3 reads TGTGCCAGCAGCTTGACGGGACAGGGCTCTTACGAGCAGTACTTC. Translation gives CASSLTGQGSYEQYF.

The rearrangement uses TRBV3-1 (or the pseudogene TRBV3-2) and TRBJ2-3, with TRBD2 identical over 10 bases. In germline, CDR1 is LGHDT, CDR2 YNNKEL (reference sequence). Unmatched junction bases numbered 8, after V lost 3 bases and J lost 2 bases. The CDR3 is made up of 17 amino acids. CDR3 in amino acids: CASSHAWGLATTDTQYF. Here the CDR3 DNA reads TGTGCCAGCAGCCATGCTTGGGGACTAGCGACCACAGATACGCAGTATTTT.

This clone was counted between two and nine times. The chain carries TRBV7-8 and TRBJ2-7; TRBD1 agrees at 7 bases. V lost 3 bases to trimming and J lost 6 bases; unmatched junction nucleotides: 11. The CDR3 loop spans 15 amino acids. CDR1 and CDR2 (germline): SGHVS, FQNEAQ. The CDR3: CASSLAAQTGREQYF. Here the CDR3 DNA reads TGTGCCAGCAGCTTGGCCGCTCAGACAGGGCGCGAGCAGTACTTC.

V usage is TRBV3-1 (or the pseudogene TRBV3-2) and J usage is TRBJ2-5; 9 nucleotides line up with TRBD2. The germline CDR1 and CDR2 sequences are LGHDT and YNNKEL (reference sequence). The CDR3 runs to 17 residues. Unmatched junction bases numbered 11, after V lost 1 base and J lost 5 bases. CDR3 residues: CASSQGRASGTGETQYF. The CDR3 region has the DNA TGTGCCAGCAGCCAAGGCCGGGCTAGCGGGACCGGGGAGACCCAGTACTTC.

The gene calls are TRBV5-1 and TRBJ1-2, with D uncertain. The CDR3 is made up of 12 amino acids. The germline V and J ends were trimmed by 5 bases and 3 bases, with 8 bases remaining between them. Germline CDR1 reads SGHRS; CDR2 reads YFSETQ. The CDR3 loop reads CASRAGDYGYTF. The CDR3 DNA is TGCGCCAGCAGGGCTGGAGACTATGGCTACACCTTC.

CDR3 loop: CASSQGAPGNTIYF. For the CDR3, the DNA is TGTGCCAGCAGCCAGGGGGCGCCTGGAAACACCATATATTTT. The chain carries TRBV5-6 and TRBJ1-3; 8 nucleotides align to TRBD1. Germline V CDR1 and CDR2: SGHDT, YYEEEE. The J segment lost 2 bases and the V segment lost 4 bases, leaving 2 bases of the junction unmatched. This CDR3 is 14 amino acids long.

In nucleotides, the CDR3 is TGCGCCAGCAGCCAAGAGGGACTAGCGGGTCGGGCAACAAGTGAGCAGTTCTTC. This encodes CASSQEGLAGRATSEQFF. The chain carries TRBV4-3 and TRBJ2-1; 12 nucleotides line up with TRBD2. Germline-derived CDR1 and CDR2 are LGHNA and YSLEER. The CDR3 contains 18 residues. Trimming took 0 bases from V and 9 from J; bases not matched to a gene: 12.

V gene TRBV2 combines with J gene TRBJ2-5; 7 bases are shared with TRBD1. Germline trimming cut 6 bases from V and 2 bases from J; bases unmatched to any gene: 9. Germline loops: CDR1 SNHLY, CDR2 FYNNEI. CDR3 length equals 15 residues. CDR3 residues: CASRRPGQVQETQYF. The CDR3, as DNA: TGTGCCAGCAGAAGACCCGGACAGGTTCAAGAGACCCAGTACTTC.

This clone has a count of ten or more. The chain is built from TRBV25-1 and TRBJ1-1; no firm D call. Trimming took 4 bases from V and 2 from J, leaving 8 bases between them. This CDR3 contains 13 residues. The germline V gene has CDR1 MGHDK and CDR2 SYGVNS. CDR3 nucleotide sequence: TGTGCCAGCAGTGCAACAGCTAACACTGAAGCTTTCTTT. It yields the protein CASSATANTEAFF.

This chain uses TRBV11-2 with TRBJ2-7; possibly TRBD1 for D (5 bases). V was shortened by 1 base and J by 6 bases, with 19 bases between the two germline ends. The CDR3 sequence is 16 residues long. CDR1 and CDR2 from the germline V gene are SGHAT and FQNNGV. CDR3 sequence reads: CASSLVGAGIGSEQYF. The CDR3 bases are TGTGCCAGCAGCTTAGTCGGTGCAGGGATAGGTTCCGAGCAGTACTTC.

V usage is TRBV25-1 and J usage is TRBJ2-3; D not resolved. The germline V gene encodes CDR1 MGHDK and CDR2 SYGVNS. V was trimmed by 1 base and J by 0 bases, leaving 11 bases between them. The length of the CDR3 is 16 residues. DNA of the CDR3: TGTGCCAGCAGTGAATTGTCCGGGTATAGCACAGATACGCAGTATTTT. The encoded protein is CASSELSGYSTDTQYF.

The chain employs TRBV6-5 and TRBJ2-6; possible D gene TRBD1, 6 bases. V lost 2 bases to trimming and J lost 0 bases, with 8 bases between them. Germline V CDR1 and CDR2: MNHEY, SVGAGI. CDR3 length equals 16 residues. The chain's CDR3 is CASSYVQGSGANVLTF. As DNA, the CDR3 is TGTGCCAGCAGTTACGTACAGGGCTCTGGGGCCAACGTCCTGACTTTC.

The gene calls are TRBV6-6 and TRBJ2-7; TRBD2 is a possible D gene (6 bases). V gave up 7 bases and J gave up 2 bases, with 12 bases separating them. The CDR3 has 13 residues. Per the germline V gene, CDR1 is MNHNY and CDR2 is SVGAGI (reference sequence). The CDR3 spells CASNARGTYEQYF. DNA of the CDR3: TGTGCCAGCAACGCCCGGGGGACCTACGAGCAGTACTTC.

This chain uses TRBV2 with TRBJ2-2; 7 nucleotides line up with TRBD1. This CDR3 contains 16 residues. V was pared by 10 bases and J by 2 bases, with 13 bases of the junction left unmatched. Per the germline V gene, CDR1 is SNHLY and CDR2 is FYNNEI. The CDR3 DNA sequence: TGTGCCAAATCACTCGGGACAGCGAAAAACACCGGGGAGCTGTTTTTT. Its translation is CAKSLGTAKNTGELFF.

The chain carries TRBV29-1 and TRBJ1-5; D unresolved. With 5 bases removed from V and 2 bases from J, the gap between germline ends came to 16 bases. In germline, CDR1 is SQVTM, CDR2 ANQGSEA. This CDR3 is built from 15 residues. The CDR3 region is CSVKGVGSGNQPQHF. CDR3 sequence (DNA): TGCAGCGTTAAGGGAGTAGGTTCGGGCAATCAGCCCCAGCATTTT.

This chain connects TRBV14 to TRBJ1-3; a weak D match, TRBD1 (5 bases). This CDR3 has 14 residues. The germline CDR1 and CDR2 sequences are SGHDN and FVKESK. V dropped 6 bases and J dropped 3 bases, with 12 bases sitting between them. This CDR3 is CASRGFDSGNTIYF. CDR3 bases: TGTGCCAGCAGGGGATTCGACAGTGGAAACACCATATATTTT.

This chain joins TRBV19 and TRBJ2-3; the match to TRBD2 covers 8 bases. After removal of 0 bases from V and 3 bases from J, the junction contained 8 bases not matched to a gene. Germline V lookup: CDR1 LNHDA, CDR2 SQIVND (reference sequence). The CDR3 contains 17 residues. The CDR3 region has the DNA TGTGCCAGTAGTATAGAACAAGCGGGAGAAAGTACAGATACGCAGTATTTT. Amino acid sequence: CASSIEQAGESTDTQYF.

The rearrangement uses TRBV6-2 or TRBV6-3 and TRBJ1-5; D may be TRBD1 (5 bases). The CDR3 consists of 19 residues. Germline V gene data show CDR1 as MNHEY and CDR2 as SVGEGT. The V end was cut by 2 bases, the J end by 1 base, with 21 bases between. CDR3 residues: CASSYTPWAGSLSNQPQHF. CDR3 DNA sequence: TGTGCCAGCAGTTACACCCCATGGGCAGGGTCGTTAAGCAATCAGCCCCAGCATTTT.

This chain links TRBV4-1 with TRBJ2-7, with TRBD1 as a possible D gene (6 bases). CDR3 length: 17 amino acids. V gave up 2 bases and J gave up 0 bases, with 17 bases separating them. Germline V gives CDR1 MGHRA, CDR2 YSYEKL. The CDR3 region is CASSQHPPRDNSYEQYF. The CDR3 DNA reads as TGCGCCAGCAGCCAACACCCTCCCCGGGACAACTCCTACGAGCAGTACTTC.